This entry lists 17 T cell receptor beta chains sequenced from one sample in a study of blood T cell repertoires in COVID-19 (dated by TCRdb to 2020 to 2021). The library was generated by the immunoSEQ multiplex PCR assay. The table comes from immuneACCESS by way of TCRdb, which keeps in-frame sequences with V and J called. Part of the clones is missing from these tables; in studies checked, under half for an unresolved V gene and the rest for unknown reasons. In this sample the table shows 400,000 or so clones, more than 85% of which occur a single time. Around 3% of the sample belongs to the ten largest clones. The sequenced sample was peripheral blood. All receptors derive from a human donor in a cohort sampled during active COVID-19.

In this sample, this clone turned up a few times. CDR3 protein: CASSRSEAFF. For the CDR3, the DNA is TGTGCCAGCAGCCGTTCCGAAGCTTTCTTT. This rearrangement joins TRBV28 to TRBJ1-1; unclear D gene. The CDR3 loop spans 10 amino acids. Trimming left V 6 bases short and J 8 bases short, with 7 bases between. Looked up from germline, CDR1 is MDHEN and CDR2 is SYDVKM.

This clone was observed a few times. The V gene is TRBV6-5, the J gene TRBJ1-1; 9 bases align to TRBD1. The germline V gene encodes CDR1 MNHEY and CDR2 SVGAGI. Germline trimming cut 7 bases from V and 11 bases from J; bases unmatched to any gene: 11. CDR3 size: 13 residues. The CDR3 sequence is CASIAQGALRAFF. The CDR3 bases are TGTGCCAGCATCGCACAGGGGGCATTAAGGGCTTTCTTT.

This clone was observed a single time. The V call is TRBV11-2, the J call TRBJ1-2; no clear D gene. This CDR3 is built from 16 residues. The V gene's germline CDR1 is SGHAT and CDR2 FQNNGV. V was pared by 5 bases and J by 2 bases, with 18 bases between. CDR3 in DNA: TGTGCCAGCAGCCCCCTTGGGCTCCATAGGAACTATGGCTACACCTTC. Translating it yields CASSPLGLHRNYGYTF.

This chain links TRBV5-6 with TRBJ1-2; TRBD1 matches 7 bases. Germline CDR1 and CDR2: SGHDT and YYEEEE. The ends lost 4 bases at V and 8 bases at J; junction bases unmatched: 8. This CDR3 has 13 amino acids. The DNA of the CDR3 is TGTGCCAGCAGCCCTACAGGGGTCGGCGGCTACACCTTC. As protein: CASSPTGVGGYTF.

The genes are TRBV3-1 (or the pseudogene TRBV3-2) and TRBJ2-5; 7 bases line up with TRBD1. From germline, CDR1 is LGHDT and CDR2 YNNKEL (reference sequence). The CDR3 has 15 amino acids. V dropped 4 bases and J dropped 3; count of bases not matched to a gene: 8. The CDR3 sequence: CASSPQTGREETQYF. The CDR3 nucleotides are TGTGCCAGCAGCCCGCAGACAGGGCGGGAAGAGACCCAGTACTTC.

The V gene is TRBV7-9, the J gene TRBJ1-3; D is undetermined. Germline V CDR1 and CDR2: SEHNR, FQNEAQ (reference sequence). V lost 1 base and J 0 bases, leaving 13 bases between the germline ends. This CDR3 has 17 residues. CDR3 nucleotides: TGTGCCAGCAGCTTAGTGGGCGGGAGGATCTCTGGAAACACCATATATTTT. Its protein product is CASSLVGGRISGNTIYF.

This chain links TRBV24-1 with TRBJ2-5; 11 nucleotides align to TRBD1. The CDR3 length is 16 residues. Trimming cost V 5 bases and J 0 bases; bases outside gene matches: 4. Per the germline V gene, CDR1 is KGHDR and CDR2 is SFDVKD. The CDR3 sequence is CATSAGGQGDQETQYF. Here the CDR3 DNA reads TGTGCCACCAGTGCCGGGGGACAGGGGGACCAAGAGACCCAGTACTTC.

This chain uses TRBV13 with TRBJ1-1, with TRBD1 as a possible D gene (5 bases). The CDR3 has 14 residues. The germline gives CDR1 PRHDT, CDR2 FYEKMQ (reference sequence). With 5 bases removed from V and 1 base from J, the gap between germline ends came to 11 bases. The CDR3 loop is CASSRSGGNTEAFF. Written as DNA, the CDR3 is TGTGCCAGCAGCCGATCGGGGGGGAACACTGAAGCTTTCTTT.

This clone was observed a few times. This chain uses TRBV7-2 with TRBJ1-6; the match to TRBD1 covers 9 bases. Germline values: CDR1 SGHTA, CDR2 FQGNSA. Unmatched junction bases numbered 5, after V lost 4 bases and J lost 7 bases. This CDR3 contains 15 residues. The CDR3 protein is CASSSPTGGNSPLHF. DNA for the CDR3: TGTGCCAGCAGCTCACCGACAGGGGGGAATTCACCCCTCCACTTT. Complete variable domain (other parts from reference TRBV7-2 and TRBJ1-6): GAGVSQSPSNKVTEKGKDVELRCDPISGHTALYWYRQSLGQGLEFLIYFQGNSAPDKSGLPSDRFSAERTGGSVSTLTIQRTQQEDSAVYLCASSSPTGGNSPLHFGNGTRLTVT.

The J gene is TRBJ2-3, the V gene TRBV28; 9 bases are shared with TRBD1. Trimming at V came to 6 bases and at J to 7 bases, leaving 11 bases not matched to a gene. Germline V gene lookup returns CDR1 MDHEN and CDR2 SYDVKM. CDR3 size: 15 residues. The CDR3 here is CASSYPGQGANTQYF. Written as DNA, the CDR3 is TGTGCCAGCAGCTACCCGGGACAGGGTGCGAATACGCAGTATTTT. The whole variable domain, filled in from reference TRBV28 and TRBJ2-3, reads DVKVTQSSRYLVKRTGEKVFLECVQDMDHENMFWYRQDPGLGLRLIYFSYDVKMKEKGDIPEGYSVSREKKERFSLILESASTNQTSMYLCASSYPGQGANTQYFGPGTRLTVL.

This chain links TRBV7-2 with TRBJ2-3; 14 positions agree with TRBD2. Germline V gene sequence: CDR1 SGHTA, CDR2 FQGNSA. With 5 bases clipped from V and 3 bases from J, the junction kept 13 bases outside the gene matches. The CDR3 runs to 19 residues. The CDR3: CASSPRGTSGRLSTDTQYF. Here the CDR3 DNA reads TGTGCCAGCAGCCCACGGGGGACTAGCGGGAGATTGTCGACAGATACGCAGTATTTT.

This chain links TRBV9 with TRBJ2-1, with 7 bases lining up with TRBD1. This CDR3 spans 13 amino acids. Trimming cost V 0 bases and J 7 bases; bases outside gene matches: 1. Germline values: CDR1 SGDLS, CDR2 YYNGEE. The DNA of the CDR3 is TGTGCCAGCAGCGTAGGACAGGGAAATGAGCAGTTCTTC. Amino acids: CASSVGQGNEQFF.

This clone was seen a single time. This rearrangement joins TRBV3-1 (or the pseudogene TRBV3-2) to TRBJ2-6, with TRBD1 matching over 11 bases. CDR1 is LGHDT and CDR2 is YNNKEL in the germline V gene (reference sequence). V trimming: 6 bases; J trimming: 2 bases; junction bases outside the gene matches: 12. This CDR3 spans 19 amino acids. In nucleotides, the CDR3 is TGTGCCAGCAGGAATTATTGGACAGGGGGCACTGCTGGGGCCAACGTCCTGACTTTC. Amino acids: CASRNYWTGGTAGANVLTF.

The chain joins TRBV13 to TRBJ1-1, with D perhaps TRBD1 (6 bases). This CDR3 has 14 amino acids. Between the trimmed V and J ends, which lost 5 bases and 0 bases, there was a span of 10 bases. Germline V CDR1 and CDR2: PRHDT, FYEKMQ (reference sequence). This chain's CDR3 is CASSLQGLNTEAFF. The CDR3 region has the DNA TGTGCCAGCAGCCTACAGGGCCTGAACACTGAAGCTTTCTTT.

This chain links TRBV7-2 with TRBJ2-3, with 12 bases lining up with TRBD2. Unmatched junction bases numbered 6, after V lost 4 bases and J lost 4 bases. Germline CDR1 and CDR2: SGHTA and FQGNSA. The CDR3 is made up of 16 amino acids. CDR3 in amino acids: CASSSRLAGVADTQYF. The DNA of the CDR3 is TGTGCCAGCAGCTCGAGACTAGCGGGAGTAGCAGATACGCAGTATTTT.

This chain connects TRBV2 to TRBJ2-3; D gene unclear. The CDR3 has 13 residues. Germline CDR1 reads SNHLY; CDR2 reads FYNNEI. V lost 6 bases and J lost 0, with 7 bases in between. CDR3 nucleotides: TGTGCCAGCAGCGTTCTCAGCACAGATACGCAGTATTTT. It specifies CASSVLSTDTQYF.

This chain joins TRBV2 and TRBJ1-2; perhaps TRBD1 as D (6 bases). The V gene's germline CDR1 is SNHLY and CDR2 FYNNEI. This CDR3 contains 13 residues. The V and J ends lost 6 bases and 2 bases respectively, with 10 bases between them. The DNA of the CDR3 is TGTGCCAGCAGCCCCCAGGGGAACTATGGCTACACCTTC. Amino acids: CASSPQGNYGYTF.